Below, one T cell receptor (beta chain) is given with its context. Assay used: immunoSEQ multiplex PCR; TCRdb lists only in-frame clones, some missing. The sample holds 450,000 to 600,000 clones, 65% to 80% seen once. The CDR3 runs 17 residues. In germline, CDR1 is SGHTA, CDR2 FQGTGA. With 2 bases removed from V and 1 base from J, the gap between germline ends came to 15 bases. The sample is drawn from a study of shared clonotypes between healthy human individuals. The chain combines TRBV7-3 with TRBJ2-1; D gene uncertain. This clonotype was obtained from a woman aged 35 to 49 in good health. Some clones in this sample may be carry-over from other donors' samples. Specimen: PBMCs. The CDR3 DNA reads TGTGCCAGCAGCTTAGCACCCGCCCACCGTTCCTACAATGAGCAGTTCTTC. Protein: CASSLAPAHRSYNEQFF.